This record looks at one T cell receptor (beta chain) sequence and its context. The antigen it recognizes is unknown. No base quality values were provided; no much bigger clone lies one nucleotide off. The donors were healthy, HIV-negative adults with no recently reported acute infections or vaccinations. Only Caucasian adults living in Nashville, Tennessee, USA were represented among the donors. CD4+ T cells were enriched by magnetic negative selection; naive cells were then positively selected on CD45RA, and the negative fraction formed the memory subset. Blood was collected by leukapheresis, and PBMCs were isolated by Ficoll-Histopaque density gradient centrifugation and then cryopreserved in liquid nitrogen vapor phase. Analytical flow cytometry was used to check the purity and quantity of each magnetically sorted T cell population. Each sorted fraction had its genomic DNA isolated and then quantified by UV absorbance on a Nanodrop 2000c.

Using the deep immunoSEQ assay, TCR CDR3 regions were amplified from genomic DNA by multiplex PCR. Extracted genomic DNA from each cell subset was distributed evenly across all wells of several immunoSEQ 96-well plates, and each plate was treated as a replicate. For sorted subsets, roughly 200 ng of genomic DNA, equivalent to tens of thousands of T cell genomes, went into each replicate PCR. The purified libraries were quantified using a Qubit 3.0 fluorometer, sized with a Bioanalyzer 2100, and then quantified again using the KAPA Library Quantification kit. Each immunoSEQ 96-well plate was sequenced on its own single-read 150-cycle Illumina NextSeq 550 flow cell. The original pipeline was this. The immunoSEQ output contained only junctional sequences without quality scores, so filtering could not match that applied to full-length reads. To assign V/J genes and CDR3, sequences were annotated using PyIR, a Python wrapper for IgBLAST v1.9, with IMGT germline references. Any read was removed if the V/J assignment was weak (E-value above 1e-6), the CDR3 was missing, or the read contained stop codons, out-of-frame junctions, or ambiguous translated residues. V3J clonotypes were defined as sequences sharing the same inferred V gene, J gene, and CDR3 amino acid sequence. To compute the percentage overlap between repertoires, the number of shared unique clonotypes was divided by the size of the smaller repertoire. Repertoire richness was assessed with RTK rarefaction, the Chao1 estimator, and Recon v2.1 estimates of unobserved clonotypes. For all TCRbeta clonotypes obtained by the gDNA method from a handful of donors, generation probabilities were computed with OLGA. The table was pulled from immuneACCESS by TCRdb, which kept in-frame rearrangements only. Such tables lose some clones; where checked, under half of the loss comes from unresolved V genes, and the rest has no known cause. The D gene and trimming were derived from the DNA, and the V and J assignments and clone size from that table. The sample table shows roughly 2.5 million clones, and more than 90% are seen once. 0.14% of the sample rests with the top ten.

The germline V gene sets CDR1 to MNHEY and CDR2 to SVGAGI. Spanning cysteine to phenylalanine, the CDR3 consists of 15 amino acids. The only DNA kept is the CDR3, 45 bases in frame from the first base. V and J are trimmed by 5 bases and 4 bases, and the gene matches miss 10 bases of the junction. This record comes from a study of shared clonotypes between healthy human individuals (dated by TCRdb to 2018 to 2021). At the level of the whole study: The cohort included a few men and a couple of women between 18 and 49 years of age. For each donor, CD4 naive and CD4 memory were each run on three plates, CD8 naive on two plates, and CD8 memory on one plate. To estimate repertoire size and how much clonotype sharing occurs between individuals, the study deeply sequenced the blood TCR repertoires of about five healthy adults. To increase sequencing depth and limit assay-specific biases, TCR repertoire library preparation and sequencing were carried out by different laboratories using diverse techniques. Each donor's leukapheresis produced roughly between about 0.9 and 9.5 billion PBMCs.

The study at large found these results: Naive subsets generally had larger estimated clonotype richness than memory subsets did. Because the study included a small number of donors, the genetic and exposure-history diversity represented was limited. Sampling was limited to blood, and TCR repertoires in tissue likely differ from TCR repertoires in blood. Pairwise subsampling led to the expectation that sequencing depth would affect the degree of clonotype sharing among donors. Incomplete sequencing was indicated by rarefaction of sorted-subset datasets, despite the large sequencing depth. Approximately 4.8% of naive CD4, 3.5% of naive CD8, approximately 2.2% of memory CD4, and about 0.4% of memory CD8 clonotypes were shared across several donors. Compared with non-shared clonotypes, the clonotypes found in all four sorted-subset donors had higher generation probabilities.

This receptor was taken from a man in his late teens or twenties in good health. The receptor chain draws on TRBV6-5 and TRBJ1-1; 7 nucleotides in the junction match TRBD1. Sequenced material: naive CD4+ T cells sorted from blood. The cell subset or site label, read with the paper, signifies: CD45RA+ positively selected. CDR3 region: CASSLRQGVRTEAFF. The bases are TGTGCCAGCAGTCTACGACAGGGTGTGCGCACTGAAGCTTTCTTT.